This T cell receptor (beta chain) came from a study of OX40 agonist ivuxolimab in advanced cancers. Study information: Head and neck, renal cell, melanoma or hepatocellular carcinoma were the cancers that dose-escalation patients had. A mean age of around 66 years, range roughly 20 to 80, was recorded, and approximately 79% were male.

This CDR3 comprises 11 residues. Germline CDR1 SQVTM, CDR2 ANQGSEA. Trimming stripped 1 base from V and 5 bases from J, with 6 bases between. The table came from immunoSEQ multiplex PCR; TCRdb's copy has only in-frame clones and leaves some out. This table has under 40,000 clones, roughly nine tenths appearing once. Study-wide findings and caveats: Mean expanded clone counts were higher in CD8+ than CD4+ T cells.

Peripheral blood came from all dose cohorts at three timepoints. Concerning this clone itself: Its cognate antigen is unknown.

The chain uses TRBV29-1 and TRBJ2-7; tentative D call: TRBD1 (5 bases). Sequenced here: CD4+ or CD8+ T cells sorted from blood, sampled in a trial of the OX40 agonist ivuxolimab. This clonotype originated in an adult with an advanced solid tumor such as melanoma, head and neck, liver or kidney cancer. Written as DNA, the CDR3 is TGCAGCGTTGAAGGGGGCCACGAGCAGTACTTC. This gives the protein CSVEGGHEQYF.